This T cell receptor (beta chain) stems from a study of T cells in Graves' hyperthyroidism and ophthalmopathy. The study's findings and limits: Blood also contained most expanded thyroid clonotypes above 0.001.

This clonotype has a count of ten or more. Its target is not known. This CDR3 is 16 amino acids long. CDR1 and CDR2 from the germline V gene are SEHNR and FQNEAQ (reference sequence). The germline V and J ends were trimmed by 1 base and 2 bases, with 13 bases remaining between them. Amplification of TCR beta CDR3 regions used RNA as the template. The primer set for the first-round RT-PCR of the TCR CDR3 was HTBI. TCRdb fed the multiplex PCR reads into MiXCR, producing one record per CDR3 protein. The profile shows some 600,000 distinct CDR3 sequences, about 15% of them singletons. Blood was obtained at the first hyperthyroidism diagnosis, which preceded any ophthalmopathy symptoms.

Sequenced sample: blood. The clonotype was recovered from a woman aged 25 to 39 with Graves' hyperthyroidism that later progressed to Graves' ophthalmopathy. The chain couples TRBV7-9 to TRBJ2-3, with TRBD2 as a possible D gene (5 bases). CDR3 DNA sequence: TGTGCCAGCAGCTTAGATGTCGGAGGAAACACAGATACGCAGTATTTT. As protein: CASSLDVGGNTDTQYF.